The 10 T cell receptor beta chains below were found in one sample sequenced in a study of blood T cells in healthy people across ages. Using a J-beta primer mix together with a sample-barcoded 5' primer, a second PCR was run for about 6 to 11 cycles. Each CDR3 protein is one row after TCRdb ran MiXCR on the 5' RACE reads. Among 750,000 to 1,000,000 distinct CDR3 sequences, roughly 29% were seen once, and the ten largest hold roughly 10%. These same data were also listed under a study on T cells of mothers and their children.

The sample consisted of blood. These receptors originate from a woman aged 40 to 50 in good health.

This clonotype was detected ten times or more. The DNA for the CDR3 is TGTGCCAGCAGCCCCGACAGGGTATCCTACGAGCAGTACTTC. This gives the protein CASSPDRVSYEQYF. This rearrangement joins TRBV7-9 to TRBJ2-7; 7 positions agree with TRBD1. CDR1 SEHNR and CDR2 FQNEAQ come from the germline V gene (reference sequence). After removal of 5 bases from V and 1 base from J, the junction contained 5 bases not matched to a gene. The CDR3 runs 14 residues.

Many counts were recorded for this clonotype. The chain uses TRBV18 and TRBJ2-5, with TRBD1 matching over 9 bases. The ends lost 3 bases at V and 12 bases at J; junction bases unmatched: 11. Germline lookup yields CDR1 KGHSH and CDR2 LQKENI. The CDR3 runs 14 residues. The CDR3 protein is CASSPPGQGFVKYF. The CDR3 nucleotides are TGTGCCAGCTCACCGCCGGGACAGGGTTTCGTCAAGTACTTC.

DNA of the CDR3: TGCAGTGCTAGAGAGAGAGGGGAGTGGGAGACCCAGTTCTTC. The encoded protein is CSARERGEWETQFF. The rearrangement uses TRBV20-1 and TRBJ2-5; D may be TRBD1 or TRBD2 (5 bases each). The J call may be mistaken, given a closer DNA end match to TRBJ2-1. Germline assignment: CDR1 DFQATT and CDR2 SNEGSKA (reference sequence). The CDR3 consists of 14 residues.

The chain employs TRBV28 and TRBJ1-2, with D perhaps matching TRBD1 (5 bases). V was cut by 1 base and J by 4 bases, with 13 bases left in between. Germline CDR1 and CDR2: MDHEN and SYDVKM. This CDR3 comprises 15 residues. The CDR3 reads CASSLSYLGVYGYTF. CDR3 DNA: TGTGCCAGCAGTTTATCATACCTGGGGGTCTATGGCTACACCTTC.

To note about this clonotype: A much larger clone differs from this one at a single base, so this may be a read error. The V gene is TRBV4-2, the J gene TRBJ2-1; 7 bases fit TRBD2. This CDR3 comprises 15 residues. The germline V gene has CDR1 LGHNA and CDR2 YNFKEQ. The CDR3 DNA is TGTACCAGCAGCCAGGTCAGCGGGGTGGGCAATGAGCAGTTCTTC. This encodes CTSSQVSGVGNEQFF.

This clonotype has just a few counts. This sequence joins TRBV27 and TRBJ2-6; TRBD1 agrees at 8 bases. CDR3 length: 17 residues. J was trimmed by 2 bases and V by 6 bases; bases with no gene match: 9. The V gene's germline CDR1 is MNHEY and CDR2 SMNVEV (reference sequence). As DNA, the CDR3 is TGTGCCAGCAGCCCATATTCGACAGGGGCTGGGGCCAACGTCCTGACTTTC. Residues: CASSPYSTGAGANVLTF.

This clonotype appeared many times. The rearrangement links TRBV12-3 or TRBV12-4 to TRBJ2-7, with TRBD2 as a possible D gene (5 bases). The CDR3 runs to 13 residues. V was trimmed by 6 bases and J by 1 base, leaving 10 bases between them. CDR3 nucleotides: TGTGCCAGCAGCGCCCCGGGGTCCTACGAGCAGTACTTC. This encodes CASSAPGSYEQYF.

There are a few counts of this clonotype. This sequence joins TRBV5-5 and TRBJ2-3; D is undetermined. V was pared by 0 bases and J by 5 bases, with 7 bases between. The CDR3 consists of 13 residues. Germline-derived CDR1 and CDR2 are SGHKS and YYEKEE (reference sequence). CDR3 sequence reads: CASSLDVGDTQYF. In nucleotides, the CDR3 is TGTGCCAGCAGCTTGGACGTTGGAGATACGCAGTATTTT.

The V and J genes are TRBV15 and TRBJ2-1; possible D gene TRBD1, 6 bases. Germline assignment: CDR1 LNHNV and CDR2 YYDKDF (reference sequence). The CDR3 has 14 residues. The V gene lost 0 bases and the J gene lost 9 bases, with 12 bases spanning the gap. The CDR3 sequence: CATSRDRGWSEQFF. CDR3 coding DNA: TGTGCCACCAGCAGAGATAGGGGGTGGAGTGAGCAGTTCTTC.

V is TRBV20-1 and J is TRBJ2-7; D possibly matches TRBD1 or TRBD2 (5 bases each). Per the germline V gene, CDR1 is DFQATT and CDR2 is SNEGSKA (reference sequence). The CDR3 is 14 amino acids. The V end was cut by 1 base, the J end by 2 bases, with 12 bases between. The CDR3 spells CSARVGTNPYEQYF. The CDR3, as DNA: TGCAGTGCTAGAGTGGGGACCAACCCCTACGAGCAGTACTTC.